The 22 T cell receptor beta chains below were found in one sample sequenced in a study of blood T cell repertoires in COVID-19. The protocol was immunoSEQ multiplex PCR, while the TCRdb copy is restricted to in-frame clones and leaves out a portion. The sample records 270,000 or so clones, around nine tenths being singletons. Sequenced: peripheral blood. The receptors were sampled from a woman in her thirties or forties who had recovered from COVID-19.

The CDR3 spells CASSLTGGVTEAFF. The CDR3 DNA reads TGTGCCAGCAGTTTGACAGGGGGCGTCACTGAAGCTTTCTTT. The chain uses TRBV6-5 and TRBJ1-1; 10 nucleotides align to TRBD1. Germline V CDR1 and CDR2: MNHEY, SVGAGI. CDR3 length: 14 amino acids. With V trimmed by 4 bases and J by 4 bases, 3 bases remained unmatched.

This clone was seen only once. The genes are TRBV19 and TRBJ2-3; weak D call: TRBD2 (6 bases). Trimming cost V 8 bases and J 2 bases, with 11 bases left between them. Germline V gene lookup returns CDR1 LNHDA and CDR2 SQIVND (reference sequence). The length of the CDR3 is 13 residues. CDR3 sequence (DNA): TGTGCCAGTCGGAGGGCCCTCACAGATACGCAGTATTTT. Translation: CASRRALTDTQYF.

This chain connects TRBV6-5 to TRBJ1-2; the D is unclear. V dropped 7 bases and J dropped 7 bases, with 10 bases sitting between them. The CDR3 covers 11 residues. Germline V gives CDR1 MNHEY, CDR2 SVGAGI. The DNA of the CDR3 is TGTGCCAGCAACCTGAGGGTTGGCTACACCTTC. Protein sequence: CASNLRVGYTF.

CDR3 in DNA: TGTGCCAGCAGCCAAGATCAGAGCACAGATACGCAGTATTTT. It encodes CASSQDQSTDTQYF. The rearrangement joins TRBV14 to TRBJ2-3; D gene uncertain. CDR1 and CDR2 (germline): SGHDN, FVKESK. The CDR3 covers 14 residues. V was shortened by 0 bases and J by 0 bases, with 4 bases between the two germline ends.

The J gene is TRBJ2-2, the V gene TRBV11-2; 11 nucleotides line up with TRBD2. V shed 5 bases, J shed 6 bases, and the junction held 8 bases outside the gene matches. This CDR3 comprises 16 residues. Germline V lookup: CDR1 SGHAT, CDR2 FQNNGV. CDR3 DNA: TGTGCCAGCAGCCCGACACTAGCGGGAGTTTCCGGGGAGCTGTTTTTT. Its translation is CASSPTLAGVSGELFF.

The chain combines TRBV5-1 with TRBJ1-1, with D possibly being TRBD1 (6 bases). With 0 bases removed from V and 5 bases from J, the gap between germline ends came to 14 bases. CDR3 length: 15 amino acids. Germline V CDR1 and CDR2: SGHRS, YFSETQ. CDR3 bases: TGCGCCAGCAGCTTGGGCGGGCAGGGGATGACTGAAGCTTTCTTT. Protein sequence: CASSLGGQGMTEAFF.

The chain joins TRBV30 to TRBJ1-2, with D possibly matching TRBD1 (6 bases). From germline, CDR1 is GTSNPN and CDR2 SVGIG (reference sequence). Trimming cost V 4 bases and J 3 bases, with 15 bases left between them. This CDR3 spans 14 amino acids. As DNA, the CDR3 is TGTGCCTGGACCCCGACAGGTGCCGACTATGGCTACACCTTC. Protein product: CAWTPTGADYGYTF. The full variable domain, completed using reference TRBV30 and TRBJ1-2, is SQTIHQWPATLVQPVGSPLSLECTVEGTSNPNLYWYRQAAGRGLQLLFYSVGIGQISSEVPQNLSASRPQDRQFILSSKKLLLSDSGFYLCAWTPTGADYGYTFGSGTRLTVV.

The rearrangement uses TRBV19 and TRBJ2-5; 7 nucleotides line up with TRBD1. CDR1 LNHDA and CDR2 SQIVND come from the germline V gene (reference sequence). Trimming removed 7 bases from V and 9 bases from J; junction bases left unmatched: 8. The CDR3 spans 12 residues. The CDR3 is CASTSQGQAQYF. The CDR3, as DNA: TGTGCCAGTACCTCCCAAGGACAGGCCCAGTACTTC.

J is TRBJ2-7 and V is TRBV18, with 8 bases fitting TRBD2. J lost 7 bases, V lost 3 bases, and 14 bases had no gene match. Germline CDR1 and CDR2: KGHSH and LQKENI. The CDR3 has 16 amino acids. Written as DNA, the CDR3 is TGTGCCAGCTCACCCGGGGGGGGGAGACTACGTATAGAGCAGTACTTC. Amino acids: CASSPGGGRLRIEQYF.

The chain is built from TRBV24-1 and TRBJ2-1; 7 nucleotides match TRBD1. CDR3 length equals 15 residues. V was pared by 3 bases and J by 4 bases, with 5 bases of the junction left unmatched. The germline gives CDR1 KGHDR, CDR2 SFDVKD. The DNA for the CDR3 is TGTGCCACCAGTGATCCAGGGACAGCGTACAATGAGCAGTTCTTC. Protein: CATSDPGTAYNEQFF.

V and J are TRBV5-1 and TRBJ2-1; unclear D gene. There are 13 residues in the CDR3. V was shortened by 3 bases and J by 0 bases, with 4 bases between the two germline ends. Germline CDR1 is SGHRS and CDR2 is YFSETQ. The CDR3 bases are TGCGCCAGCAGCTCGAGCTCCTACAATGAGCAGTTCTTC. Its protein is CASSSSSYNEQFF.

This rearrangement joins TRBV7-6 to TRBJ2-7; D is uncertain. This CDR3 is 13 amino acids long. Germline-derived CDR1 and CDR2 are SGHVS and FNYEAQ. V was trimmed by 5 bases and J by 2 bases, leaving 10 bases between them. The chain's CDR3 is CASSGWSTYEQYF. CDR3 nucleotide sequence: TGTGCCAGCAGCGGATGGAGCACCTACGAGCAGTACTTC. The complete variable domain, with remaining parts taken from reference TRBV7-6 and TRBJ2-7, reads GAGVSQSPRYKVTKRGQDVALRCDPISGHVSLYWYRQALGQGPEFLTYFNYEAQQDKSGLPNDRFSAERPEGSISTLTIQRTEQRDSAMYRCASSGWSTYEQYFGPGTRLTVT.

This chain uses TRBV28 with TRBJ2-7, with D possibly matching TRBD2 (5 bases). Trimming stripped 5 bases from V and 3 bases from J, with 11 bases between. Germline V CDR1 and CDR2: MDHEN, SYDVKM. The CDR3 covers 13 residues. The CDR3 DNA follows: TGTGCCAGCAGTAAGTCGGGGTTCTACGAGCAGTACTTC. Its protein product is CASSKSGFYEQYF.

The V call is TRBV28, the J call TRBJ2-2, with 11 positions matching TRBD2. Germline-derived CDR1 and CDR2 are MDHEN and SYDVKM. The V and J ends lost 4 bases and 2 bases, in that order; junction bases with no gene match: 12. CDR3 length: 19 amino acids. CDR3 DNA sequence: TGTGCCAGCAGTTCCCCGCCGGGACTAGCGGTAATCAACACCGGGGAGCTGTTTTTT. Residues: CASSSPPGLAVINTGELFF. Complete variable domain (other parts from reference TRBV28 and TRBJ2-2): DVKVTQSSRYLVKRTGEKVFLECVQDMDHENMFWYRQDPGLGLRLIYFSYDVKMKEKGDIPEGYSVSREKKERFSLILESASTNQTSMYLCASSSPPGLAVINTGELFFGEGSRLTVL.

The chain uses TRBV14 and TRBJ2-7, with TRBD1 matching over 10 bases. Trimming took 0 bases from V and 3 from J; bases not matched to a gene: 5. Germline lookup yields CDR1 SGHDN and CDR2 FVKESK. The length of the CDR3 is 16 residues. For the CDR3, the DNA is TGTGCCAGCAGCCAAGATGGGACAGGGGTGGACTACGAGCAGTACTTC. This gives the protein CASSQDGTGVDYEQYF.

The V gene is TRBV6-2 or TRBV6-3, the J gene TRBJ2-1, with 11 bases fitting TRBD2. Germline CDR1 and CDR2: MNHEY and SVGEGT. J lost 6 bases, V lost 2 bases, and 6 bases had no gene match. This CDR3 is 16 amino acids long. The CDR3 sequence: CASSYPSGRPPNEQFF. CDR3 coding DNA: TGTGCCAGCAGTTACCCTAGCGGGAGGCCCCCCAATGAGCAGTTCTTC.

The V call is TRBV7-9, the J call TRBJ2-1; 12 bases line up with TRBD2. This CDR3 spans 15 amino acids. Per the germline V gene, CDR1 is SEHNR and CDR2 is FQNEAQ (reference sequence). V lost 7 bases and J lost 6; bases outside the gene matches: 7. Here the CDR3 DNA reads TGTGCCAGCACCAGCCGACTAGCGGGGGTCAATGAGCAGTTCTTC. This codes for CASTSRLAGVNEQFF.

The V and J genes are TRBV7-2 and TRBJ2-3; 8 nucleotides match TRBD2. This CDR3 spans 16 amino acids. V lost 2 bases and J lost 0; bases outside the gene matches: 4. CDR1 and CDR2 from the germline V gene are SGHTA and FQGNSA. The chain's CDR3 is CASSLHSGSSTDTQYF. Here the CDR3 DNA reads TGTGCCAGCAGCTTACACAGCGGGAGTAGCACAGATACGCAGTATTTT.

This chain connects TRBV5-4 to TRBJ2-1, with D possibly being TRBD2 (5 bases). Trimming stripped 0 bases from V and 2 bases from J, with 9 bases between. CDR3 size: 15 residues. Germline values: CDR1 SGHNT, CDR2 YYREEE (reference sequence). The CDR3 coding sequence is TGTGCCAGCAGCTTGGACCTAGCAGCCTACAATGAGCAGTTCTTC. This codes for CASSLDLAAYNEQFF.

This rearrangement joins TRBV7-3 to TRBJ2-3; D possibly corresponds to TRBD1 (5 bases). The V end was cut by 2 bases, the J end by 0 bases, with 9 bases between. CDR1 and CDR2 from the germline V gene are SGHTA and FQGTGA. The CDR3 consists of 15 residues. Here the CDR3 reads CASSLGRASTDTQYF. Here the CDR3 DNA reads TGTGCCAGCAGCTTAGGCAGGGCTAGCACAGATACGCAGTATTTT.

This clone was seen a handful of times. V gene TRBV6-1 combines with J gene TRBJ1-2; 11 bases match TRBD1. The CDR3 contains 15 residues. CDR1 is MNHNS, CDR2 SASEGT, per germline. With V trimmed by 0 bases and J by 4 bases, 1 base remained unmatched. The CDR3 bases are TGTGCCAGCAGTGAAGCGGGGACAGGGGGCTATGGCTACACCTTC. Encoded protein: CASSEAGTGGYGYTF.

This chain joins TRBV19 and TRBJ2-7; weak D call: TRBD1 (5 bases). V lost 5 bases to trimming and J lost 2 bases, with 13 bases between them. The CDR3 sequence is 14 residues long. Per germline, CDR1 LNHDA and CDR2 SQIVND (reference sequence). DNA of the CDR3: TGTGCCAGTAGTCCCCAGGGCAGAGCCTACGAGCAGTACTTC. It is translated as CASSPQGRAYEQYF. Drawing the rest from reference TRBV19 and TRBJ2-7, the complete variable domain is DGGITQSPKYLFRKEGQNVTLSCEQNLNHDAMYWYRQDPGQGLRLIYYSQIVNDFQKGDIAEGYSVSREKKESFPLTVTSAQKNPTAFYLCASSPQGRAYEQYFGPGTRLTVT.